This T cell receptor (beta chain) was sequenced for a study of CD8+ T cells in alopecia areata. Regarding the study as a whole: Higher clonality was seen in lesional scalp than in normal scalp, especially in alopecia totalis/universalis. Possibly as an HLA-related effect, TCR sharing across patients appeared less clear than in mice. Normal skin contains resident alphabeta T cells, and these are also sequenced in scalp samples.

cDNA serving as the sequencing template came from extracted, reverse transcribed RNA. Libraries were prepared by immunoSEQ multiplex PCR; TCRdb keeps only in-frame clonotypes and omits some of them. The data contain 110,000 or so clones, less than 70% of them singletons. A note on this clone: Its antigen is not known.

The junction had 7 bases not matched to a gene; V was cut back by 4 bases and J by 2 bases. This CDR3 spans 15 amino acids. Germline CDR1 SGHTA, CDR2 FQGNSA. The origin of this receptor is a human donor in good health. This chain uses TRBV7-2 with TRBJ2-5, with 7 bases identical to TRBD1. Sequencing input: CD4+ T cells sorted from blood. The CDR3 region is CASSSRTGRQETQYF. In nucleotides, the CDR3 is TGTGCCAGCAGCTCCAGGACAGGCAGACAAGAGACCCAGTACTTC.